The 22 T cell receptor beta chains listed next were all sequenced from one sample in a study of blood T cells in healthy people across ages. A second roughly 6 to 12 cycle PCR used barcoded and J-beta primers. TCRdb processed the 5' RACE reads anew with MiXCR; each CDR3 protein has one entry. The repertoire holds 650,000 to 1,000,000 distinct CDR3 sequences, with about 37% as singletons. The sample was blood. Receptors originate from a man aged 18 to 29 in good health.

V usage is TRBV10-3 and J usage is TRBJ1-5; no clear D. CDR1 and CDR2 from the germline V gene are ENHRY and SYGVKD. V was shortened by 3 bases and J by 2 bases, with 8 bases between the two germline ends. There are 14 residues in the CDR3. Written as DNA, the CDR3 is TGTGCCATCAGTGAAGACCCGGGCAATCAGCCCCAGCATTTT. Translation: CAISEDPGNQPQHF.

This clonotype was detected only a few times. The rearrangement links TRBV4-3 to TRBJ2-1; 9 bases line up with TRBD2. The V gene end was trimmed by 0 bases and the J gene end by 8 bases; junction bases not matched to a gene: 11. CDR1 and CDR2 (germline): LGHNA, YSLEER. The CDR3 covers 17 residues. The CDR3 DNA reads TGCGCCAGCAGCCAAGACCCATTCCGAGCGGGGGGCGATGAGCAGTTCTTC. Residues: CASSQDPFRAGGDEQFF.

To note about this clonotype: Being one base from a much bigger clone, this may be a read error. V is TRBV25-1 and J is TRBJ1-6; possibly TRBD1 for D (5 bases). The CDR3 is 19 amino acids. Germline V lookup: CDR1 MGHDK, CDR2 SYGVNS. V was pared by 3 bases and J by 7 bases, with 25 bases between. CDR3 sequence (DNA): TGTGCCAGCAGTGATGTTTTGGCCAGGGTAGGGGAGAAAAATTCACCCCTCCACTTT. Protein: CASSDVLARVGEKNSPLHF.

Notes on this clonotype: A read error may be the cause here, since a much bigger clone is one base away. The chain employs TRBV6-2 or TRBV6-3 and TRBJ2-7, with D perhaps TRBD1 or TRBD2 (5 bases each). V lost 3 bases and J 7 bases, leaving 16 bases between the germline ends. The CDR3 contains 14 residues. The V gene's germline CDR1 is MNHEY and CDR2 SVGEGT. CDR3 in amino acids: CASSYGGNYNEQYF. In DNA form, the CDR3 reads TGTGCCAGCAGTTATGGGGGAAACTACAATGAGCAGTACTTC.

This clonotype was seen a handful of times. The rearrangement uses TRBV20-1 and TRBJ1-2; D gene unclear. Trimming took 6 bases from V and 1 from J, leaving 24 bases between them. From germline, CDR1 is DFQATT and CDR2 SNEGSKA (reference sequence). The CDR3 consists of 17 residues. Written as DNA, the CDR3 is TGCAGTGCCGCCGTAAAGGGCAGCCGCTCTCATAACTATGGCTACACCTTC. Residues: CSAAVKGSRSHNYGYTF.

This clonotype has only a few counts. The chain employs TRBV7-2 and TRBJ2-7; 9 positions match TRBD2. Germline values: CDR1 SGHTA, CDR2 FQGNSA. The CDR3 sequence is 16 residues long. V was pared by 3 bases and J by 7 bases, with 13 bases of the junction left unmatched. CDR3 in amino acids: CASSLVSGGILDEQYF. DNA for the CDR3: TGTGCCAGCAGCTTGGTTAGCGGGGGCATACTGGATGAGCAGTACTTC.

V gene TRBV28 combines with J gene TRBJ2-3; D not resolved. This CDR3 contains 19 residues. The V end lost 0 bases, the J end lost 0 bases, and 19 bases lay between the germline ends. Germline CDR1 reads MDHEN; CDR2 reads SYDVKM. Here the CDR3 DNA reads TGTGCCAGCAGTTTATGGGGTCCTGCCGGTCCCACTAGCACAGATACGCAGTATTTT. Translating gives CASSLWGPAGPTSTDTQYF.

The rearrangement links TRBV29-1 to TRBJ1-1; the D is unclear. The CDR3 covers 13 residues. CDR1 SQVTM and CDR2 ANQGSEA come from the germline V gene. Trimming pared 3 bases from V and 1 base from J, leaving 9 bases between. CDR3 nucleotide sequence: TGCAGCGTTGACAGTGACAAGAACACTGAAGCTTTCTTT. It is translated as CSVDSDKNTEAFF.

Note on this clonotype: Being one base from a much bigger clone, this may be a read error. The rearrangement links TRBV15 to TRBJ2-1; 9 nucleotides align to TRBD1. The ends lost 10 bases at V and 8 bases at J; junction bases unmatched: 12. Germline V CDR1 and CDR2: LNHNV, YYDKDF (reference sequence). The CDR3 has 14 residues. This CDR3 reads CANITGTGIDEQFF. CDR3 DNA: TGTGCCAACATTACCGGGACAGGGATCGATGAGCAGTTCTTC.

This clonotype occurred a few times. The chain has TRBV6-1 and TRBJ2-1; 8 bases align to TRBD1. This CDR3 contains 14 residues. Germline CDR1 MNHNS, CDR2 SASEGT. J lost 3 bases, V lost 6 bases, and 4 bases had no gene match. CDR3 in amino acids: CASRGQADYNEQFF. CDR3 coding DNA: TGTGCCAGCAGGGGACAGGCCGACTACAATGAGCAGTTCTTC.

In its sample, this clonotype was seen many times. The rearrangement uses TRBV10-3 and TRBJ2-1; 12 bases fit TRBD2. The CDR3 has 17 residues. Trimming cost V 6 bases and J 5 bases; bases outside gene matches: 11. Germline assignment: CDR1 ENHRY and CDR2 SYGVKD. This CDR3 is CAISGLAGTLRDNEQFF. CDR3 nucleotide sequence: TGTGCCATCAGCGGACTAGCGGGGACCCTAAGAGACAATGAGCAGTTCTTC.

The chain recombines TRBV28 with TRBJ1-5, with TRBD1 identical over 7 bases. The CDR3 consists of 18 residues. The V gene end was trimmed by 6 bases and the J gene end by 0 bases; junction bases not matched to a gene: 14. The V gene's germline CDR1 is MDHEN and CDR2 SYDVKM. CDR3 protein: CASRQPPDRDNSNQPQHF. CDR3 in DNA: TGTGCCAGCAGGCAGCCCCCCGACAGGGATAATAGCAATCAGCCCCAGCATTTT.

The chain uses TRBV20-1 and TRBJ1-1, with 8 nucleotides matching TRBD1. With V trimmed by 8 bases and J by 5 bases, 13 bases remained unmatched. CDR1 is DFQATT, CDR2 SNEGSKA, per germline (reference sequence). This CDR3 has 14 residues. The CDR3 spells CSSQGALVGTEAFF. CDR3 sequence (DNA): TGCAGTTCCCAGGGGGCTTTGGTCGGGACTGAAGCTTTCTTT.

This clonotype turned up a few times. The genes are TRBV5-1 and TRBJ2-3; D uncertain. The CDR3 is made up of 16 amino acids. CDR1 and CDR2 (germline): SGHRS, YFSETQ. The germline V and J ends were trimmed by 1 base and 2 bases, with 14 bases remaining between them. DNA for the CDR3: TGCGCCAGCAGCTTGAGGAACTACTTATCCACAGATACGCAGTATTTT. Encoded protein: CASSLRNYLSTDTQYF.

The V and J genes are TRBV5-1 and TRBJ1-1; TRBD1 agrees at 8 bases. The V gene's germline CDR1 is SGHRS and CDR2 YFSETQ. Trimming took 1 base from V and 0 from J; bases not matched to a gene: 5. The CDR3 totals 16 residues. CDR3 sequence reads: CASSLWAGGMNTEAFF. As DNA, the CDR3 is TGCGCCAGCAGCTTGTGGGCAGGGGGCATGAACACTGAAGCTTTCTTT.

This clonotype has a handful of counts. The V and J genes are TRBV7-2 and TRBJ1-2; D may be TRBD1 (6 bases). Germline V gene data show CDR1 as SGHTA and CDR2 as FQGNSA. The CDR3 contains 15 residues. Deletions cut 3 bases from V and 1 base from J, with 12 bases between. The CDR3 DNA sequence: TGTGCCAGCAGCTTGCAGACAGGCAATAACTATGGCTACACCTTC. Translating it yields CASSLQTGNNYGYTF.

In its sample, this clonotype was seen a few times. V usage is TRBV12-3 or TRBV12-4 and J usage is TRBJ1-2; D unresolved. V lost 7 bases and J lost 4, with 13 bases in between. The CDR3 contains 13 residues. The CDR3: CASTVDGPYGYTF. In nucleotides, the CDR3 is TGTGCCAGCACGGTGGACGGACCCTATGGCTACACCTTC.

Details on this clonotype: A much larger clone differs by one base, so this may be a read error. The CDR3 DNA reads TGCAGCGTTGTGACAGGGGGCTATGAGCAGTACTTC. Translation: CSVVTGGYEQYF. This rearrangement joins TRBV29-1 to TRBJ2-7; 10 positions match TRBD1. CDR1 and CDR2 from the germline V gene are SQVTM and ANQGSEA. CDR3 length: 12 residues. The V and J ends lost 4 bases and 7 bases, in that order; junction bases with no gene match: 4.

In this sample, this clonotype turned up a few times. The genes are TRBV28 and TRBJ2-3; D uncertain. Germline lookup yields CDR1 MDHEN and CDR2 SYDVKM. CDR3 size: 15 residues. V gave up 1 base and J gave up 2 bases, with 10 bases separating them. The CDR3 spells CASSLLFQSTDTQYF. DNA of the CDR3: TGTGCCAGCAGTTTATTATTCCAATCCACAGATACGCAGTATTTT.

The V gene is TRBV2, the J gene TRBJ1-2, with 7 positions matching TRBD1. This CDR3 region has 14 residues. Germline CDR1 SNHLY, CDR2 FYNNEI. V dropped 4 bases and J dropped 6; count of bases not matched to a gene: 8. CDR3 residues: CASSAITGTDGYTF. The CDR3 region has the DNA TGTGCCAGCAGTGCCATCACCGGGACAGATGGCTACACCTTC.

In this sample, this clonotype turned up a few times. The rearrangement uses TRBV6-6 and TRBJ2-3; 9 bases align to TRBD1. V shed 8 bases, J shed 3 bases, and the junction held 6 bases outside the gene matches. The CDR3 runs 14 residues. Germline lookup yields CDR1 MNHNY and CDR2 SVGAGI (reference sequence). The CDR3 DNA reads TGTGCCAGCGGAAAAGACAGGGGGACAGATACGCAGTATTTT. It is translated as CASGKDRGTDTQYF.

In this sample, this clonotype turned up many times. The rearrangement joins TRBV4-3 to TRBJ1-2; D is ambiguous. The CDR3 spans 14 residues. Per the germline V gene, CDR1 is LGHNA and CDR2 is YSLEER. V lost 0 bases to trimming and J lost 4 bases, with 9 bases between them. The CDR3 protein is CASSQELASYGYTF. For the CDR3, the DNA is TGCGCCAGCAGCCAAGAATTGGCATCCTATGGCTACACCTTC.